The 22 T cell receptor beta chains given below trace back to one sample, sequenced in a study of Ad26.COV2.S vaccination and SARS-CoV-2 variants. Described treatment: about 20 received Ad26.COV2.S at low or high dose, single or two shots; roughly 5 received placebo; per-sample allocation not given. Day 63 after the first vaccine or placebo injection was the time point for sampling. Repertoires were generated with immunoSEQ multiplex PCR, while TCRdb's copy carries only in-frame clones and drops some. This table holds around 270,000 clones, 70% to 90% found once. The source was peripheral blood, collected in a trial of Ad26.COV2.S vaccine versus placebo. The receptors stem from a person between 18 and 65 years old who received the Ad26.COV2.S COVID-19 vaccine or a placebo.

The V gene is TRBV7-2, the J gene TRBJ1-3; D remains ambiguous. The germline CDR1 and CDR2 sequences are SGHTA and FQGNSA. This CDR3 contains 16 residues. Trimming left V 1 base short and J 0 bases short, with 10 bases between. As DNA, the CDR3 is TGTGCCAGCAGCTTAGGAGGAGGTCTCTCTGGAAACACCATATATTTT. Protein: CASSLGGGLSGNTIYF.

This chain connects TRBV4-3 to TRBJ2-2; possibly TRBD2 for D (6 bases). Per germline, CDR1 LGHNA and CDR2 YSLEER. Trimming removed 0 bases from V and 5 bases from J, with 13 bases in between. This CDR3 region has 16 residues. The CDR3 sequence is CASSQDRRASTGELFF. DNA of the CDR3: TGCGCCAGCAGCCAAGATCGGAGGGCGAGTACCGGGGAGCTGTTTTTT.

This clone showed up just a few times. J is TRBJ1-4 and V is TRBV25-1, with D hard to call. Germline values: CDR1 MGHDK, CDR2 SYGVNS. The CDR3 totals 12 residues. V was shortened by 3 bases and J by 8 bases, with 7 bases between the two germline ends. The CDR3 DNA reads TGTGCCAGCAGTGAGGGGTGGGAAAAACTGTTTTTT. Translation gives CASSEGWEKLFF.

The chain is built from TRBV15 and TRBJ1-6; no reliable D call. The CDR3 is made up of 14 amino acids. V was trimmed by 0 bases and J by 7 bases, leaving 7 bases between them. Germline V gene lookup returns CDR1 LNHNV and CDR2 YYDKDF (reference sequence). CDR3 coding DNA: TGTGCCACCAGCAGAGATGGCCAGAATTCACCCCTCCACTTT. This gives the protein CATSRDGQNSPLHF.

The chain employs TRBV18 and TRBJ2-1; D is possibly TRBD1 (6 bases). V was cut by 5 bases and J by 3 bases, with 11 bases left in between. The CDR3 spans 14 residues. Germline V CDR1 and CDR2: KGHSH, LQKENI. Here the CDR3 DNA reads TGTGCCAGCTCAGGGGGCAACGGCTACAATGAGCAGTTCTTC. Translated: CASSGGNGYNEQFF.

J is TRBJ1-5 and V is TRBV5-5; D not resolved. Trimming stripped 2 bases from V and 8 bases from J, with 11 bases between. This CDR3 contains 13 residues. Looked up from germline, CDR1 is SGHKS and CDR2 is YYEKEE (reference sequence). CDR3 protein: CASSFTGVEPQHF. In nucleotides, the CDR3 is TGTGCCAGCAGCTTTACGGGCGTAGAGCCCCAGCATTTT.

The chain joins TRBV6-2 or TRBV6-3 to TRBJ2-7; 13 nucleotides line up with TRBD2. Germline CDR1 and CDR2: MNHEY and SVGEGT. The ends lost 0 bases at V and 4 bases at J; junction bases unmatched: 3. The CDR3 runs 16 residues. The CDR3 DNA sequence: TGTGCCAGCAGTTACTCACTAGCGGGAGGGCTATACGAGCAGTACGTC. Encoded protein: CASSYSLAGGLYEQYV.

The chain recombines TRBV6-5 with TRBJ2-7; TRBD1 matches 7 bases. Looked up from germline, CDR1 is MNHEY and CDR2 is SVGAGI. The V segment lost 6 bases and the J segment 2 bases; nucleotides outside the gene matches: 10. This CDR3 comprises 15 residues. The CDR3 DNA follows: TGTGCCAGCAGCCCCCCGGGACAGAGTACCTACGAGCAGTACTTC. This codes for CASSPPGQSTYEQYF.

This clone was seen once. The chain recombines TRBV5-1 with TRBJ1-2, with TRBD1 matching 11 bases. The ends lost 5 bases at V and 7 bases at J; junction bases unmatched: 10. Germline values: CDR1 SGHRS, CDR2 YFSETQ. This CDR3 has 15 amino acids. In DNA form, the CDR3 reads TGCGCCAGCAGTTCCGGACAGGGGGCATTTTTTGGCTACACCTTC. Its protein product is CASSSGQGAFFGYTF.

This chain joins TRBV3-1 (or the pseudogene TRBV3-2) and TRBJ2-2, with D perhaps TRBD1 or TRBD2 (5 bases each). CDR1 is LGHDT, CDR2 YNNKEL, per germline (reference sequence). The CDR3 contains 16 residues. V lost 2 bases and J 6 bases, leaving 16 bases between the germline ends. CDR3 protein: CASSQPPGPISGELFF. The CDR3 coding sequence is TGTGCCAGCAGCCAACCCCCGGGGCCAATATCCGGGGAGCTGTTTTTT.

The chain carries TRBV7-3 and TRBJ2-5, with 8 bases matching TRBD2. V gave up 2 bases and J gave up 6 bases; unmatched junction bases: 8. The CDR3 loop spans 15 amino acids. Germline assignment: CDR1 SGHTA and CDR2 FQGTGA. The CDR3 coding sequence is TGTGCCAGCAGCTTATTAGCGGGACCGGATCAGACCCAGTACTTC. Protein: CASSLLAGPDQTQYF.

In its sample, this clone was seen once. The chain joins TRBV10-3 to TRBJ2-1; D is perhaps TRBD1 or TRBD2 (7 bases each). Germline V gene data show CDR1 as ENHRY and CDR2 as SYGVKD. The CDR3 covers 14 residues. The germline V and J ends were trimmed by 7 bases and 7 bases, with 17 bases remaining between them. CDR3 amino acids: CAITSGGAGNEQFF. CDR3 nucleotides: TGTGCCATCACCTCAGGGGGGGCGGGGAATGAGCAGTTCTTC.

This rearrangement joins TRBV7-8 to TRBJ2-3, with 8 nucleotides matching TRBD2. Unmatched junction bases numbered 3, after V lost 5 bases and J lost 2 bases. This CDR3 has 14 amino acids. The germline V gene has CDR1 SGHVS and CDR2 FQNEAQ. The CDR3 DNA sequence: TGTGCCAGCAGCGTTAGCGGGGTCACAGATACGCAGTATTTT. It is translated as CASSVSGVTDTQYF.

The chain couples TRBV7-9 to TRBJ1-5; a possible D gene is TRBD1 (5 bases). The CDR3 consists of 14 residues. V dropped 5 bases and J dropped 0 bases, with 8 bases sitting between them. Germline loops: CDR1 SEHNR, CDR2 FQNEAQ (reference sequence). Written as DNA, the CDR3 is TGTGCCAGCAGCCGACAGTATAGCAATCAGCCCCAGCATTTT. Translation gives CASSRQYSNQPQHF.

The CDR3 nucleotides read TGTGCCAGCAGTAAAGGGCTCCCACGGGGCATTCAGTACTTC. Protein sequence: CASSKGLPRGIQYF. V usage is TRBV6-2 or TRBV6-3 and J usage is TRBJ2-4; possible D gene TRBD2, 5 bases. The CDR3 is made up of 14 amino acids. Germline-derived CDR1 and CDR2 are MNHEY and SVGEGT. V was cut by 5 bases and J by 9 bases, with 17 bases left in between.

V and J are TRBV4-3 and TRBJ1-4, with D hard to call. The V gene lost 3 bases and the J gene lost 2 bases, with 16 bases spanning the gap. CDR3 length: 17 amino acids. CDR1 and CDR2 (germline): LGHNA, YSLEER. CDR3 protein: CASSQDRVVGTNEKLFF. For the CDR3, the DNA is TGCGCCAGCAGCCAGGATCGAGTCGTGGGGACTAATGAAAAACTGTTTTTT.

V gene TRBV27 combines with J gene TRBJ2-3; D might be TRBD2 (5 bases). Germline CDR1 and CDR2: MNHEY and SMNVEV (reference sequence). V gave up 7 bases and J gave up 1 base, with 12 bases separating them. CDR3 length: 14 amino acids. CDR3 DNA sequence: TGTGCCAGCATTAAGAGGGCGGGCACAGATACGCAGTATTTT. Amino acids: CASIKRAGTDTQYF.

The chain couples TRBV6-1 to TRBJ2-2; TRBD1 is a possible D gene (5 bases). Germline values: CDR1 MNHNS, CDR2 SASEGT. Trimming stripped 2 bases from V and 8 bases from J, with 12 bases between. The CDR3 length is 14 residues. CDR3 in amino acids: CASSETGAVGELFF. CDR3 DNA: TGTGCCAGCAGTGAAACAGGCGCCGTAGGGGAGCTGTTTTTT.

This clone was seen a handful of times. V and J are TRBV9 and TRBJ2-3; D possibly uses TRBD1 or TRBD2 (5 bases each). Deletions cut 4 bases from V and 7 bases from J, with 22 bases between. CDR3 length: 16 residues. Per the germline V gene, CDR1 is SGDLS and CDR2 is YYNGEE. CDR3 sequence reads: CASSSSGAKSWHTQYF. The CDR3 bases are TGTGCCAGCAGCTCCTCCGGGGCCAAGAGTTGGCATACGCAGTATTTT.

This CDR3 reads CASSETGTYGYTF. The CDR3 coding sequence is TGTGCCAGCAGCGAGACAGGGACCTATGGCTACACCTTC. The V gene is TRBV7-9, the J gene TRBJ1-2; TRBD1 matches at 7 bases. The V gene end was trimmed by 5 bases and the J gene end by 4 bases; junction bases not matched to a gene: 4. The CDR3 is 13 residues long. CDR1 is SEHNR and CDR2 is FQNEAQ in the germline V gene (reference sequence).

This chain uses TRBV10-3 with TRBJ1-2; D is possibly TRBD1 (5 bases). The CDR3 spans 12 residues. Germline CDR1 is ENHRY and CDR2 is SYGVKD. Between the trimmed V and J ends, which lost 4 bases and 4 bases, there was a span of 7 bases. The CDR3 loop reads CAISGDAYGYTF. In DNA form, the CDR3 reads TGTGCCATCAGTGGGGACGCCTATGGCTACACCTTC.

This chain uses TRBV28 with TRBJ1-4; D is unclear. This CDR3 contains 16 residues. Trimming took 7 bases from V and 0 from J, leaving 15 bases between them. The germline V gene has CDR1 MDHEN and CDR2 SYDVKM. This CDR3 reads CASTLTPRATNEKLFF. CDR3 in DNA: TGTGCCAGCACCTTAACCCCCCGGGCAACTAATGAAAAACTGTTTTTT.